The 21 T cell receptor beta chains listed next were all sequenced from one sample in a study of cytomegalovirus exposure and HLA in healthy donors. It was with 60 Vbeta and 13 Jbeta primers that the PCR ran. TCRdb keeps only in-frame clones here, not all; method: immunoSEQ multiplex PCR. The sample consists of about 130,000 clones, approximately 79% of them appearing once. The specimen was PBMCs. Every receptor here comes from a man aged 18 to 30 in good health and CMV-seropositive.

The rearrangement joins TRBV28 to TRBJ2-1; the D gene is possibly TRBD2 (6 bases). CDR1 and CDR2 (germline): MDHEN, SYDVKM. Deletions cut 2 bases from V and 7 bases from J, with 18 bases between. This CDR3 is 16 amino acids long. This chain's CDR3 is CASSLHGLQFRNEQFF. CDR3 nucleotides: TGTGCCAGCAGTTTACACGGACTACAGTTCCGGAATGAGCAGTTCTTC.

The genes are TRBV4-2 and TRBJ2-7, with 8 bases lining up with TRBD2. V lost 0 bases to trimming and J lost 4 bases; unmatched junction nucleotides: 2. The germline gives CDR1 LGHNA, CDR2 YNFKEQ. The CDR3 contains 14 residues. The CDR3 region is CASSQDASGYEQYF. CDR3 DNA: TGTGCCAGCAGCCAAGATGCTAGCGGGTACGAGCAGTACTTC.

The chain is built from TRBV7-9 and TRBJ2-1, with 8 bases matching TRBD2. The CDR3 has 16 amino acids. Germline loops: CDR1 SEHNR, CDR2 FQNEAQ (reference sequence). V was clipped by 5 bases and J by 8 bases; unmatched bases: 14. The CDR3 DNA sequence: TGTGCCAGCAGCCCCCTAGGGCGCGGGAGGAACCATGAGCAGTTCTTC. Amino acid sequence: CASSPLGRGRNHEQFF.

The chain is built from TRBV28 and TRBJ1-2, with 7 positions matching TRBD1. Unmatched junction bases numbered 7, after V lost 5 bases and J lost 4 bases. There are 14 residues in the CDR3. Germline V CDR1 and CDR2: MDHEN, SYDVKM. The CDR3 DNA follows: TGTGCCAGCAGTACTACAGGGGTAGGCTATGGCTACACCTTC. Its translation is CASSTTGVGYGYTF.

The chain carries TRBV2 and TRBJ2-1; 8 bases agree with TRBD1. Trimming cost V 8 bases and J 8 bases; bases outside gene matches: 5. The CDR3 is 12 amino acids. Per the germline V gene, CDR1 is SNHLY and CDR2 is FYNNEI. The CDR3 DNA sequence: TGTGCCAGCGCCTTGGACAGGGATGAGCAGTTCTTC. As protein: CASALDRDEQFF.

The rearrangement joins TRBV5-1 to TRBJ2-5, with 8 positions matching TRBD1. This CDR3 is built from 14 residues. Per the germline V gene, CDR1 is SGHRS and CDR2 is YFSETQ. The trim removed 5 bases at V and 10 bases at J, leaving 13 bases unmatched. CDR3 protein: CASRLTGAQRDQYF. The CDR3 DNA is TGCGCCAGCAGACTGACAGGGGCCCAGCGCGACCAGTACTTC.

The chain employs TRBV15 and TRBJ1-5; D gene uncertain. Germline V gives CDR1 LNHNV, CDR2 YYDKDF (reference sequence). The CDR3 loop spans 15 amino acids. Trimming removed 0 bases at V and 3 bases at J, with 9 bases between. The CDR3: CATSREGGNNQPQHF. The DNA of the CDR3 is TGTGCCACCAGCAGAGAGGGAGGGAACAATCAGCCCCAGCATTTT.

This clone was seen more than once but under ten times. This chain links TRBV2 with TRBJ1-4; TRBD1 aligns across 7 bases. With V trimmed by 9 bases and J by 5 bases, 6 bases remained unmatched. Germline V CDR1 and CDR2: SNHLY, FYNNEI. The CDR3 length is 13 residues. The CDR3 bases are TGTGCCAGGTCCGGGACAGAAAATGAAAAACTGTTTTTT. Encoded protein: CARSGTENEKLFF.

This clone was seen more than once but under ten times. The chain uses TRBV6-4 and TRBJ2-1, with TRBD2 matching 11 bases. The CDR3 runs to 14 residues. The germline V gene encodes CDR1 MRHNA and CDR2 SNTAGT. The V gene end was trimmed by 5 bases and the J gene end by 9 bases; junction bases not matched to a gene: 6. The CDR3 spells CASSLLAGGAEQFF. CDR3 sequence (DNA): TGTGCCAGCAGTCTTCTAGCGGGGGGAGCTGAGCAGTTCTTC.

V and J are TRBV2 and TRBJ1-4; no reliable D call. The V and J ends lost 6 bases and 3 bases respectively, with 14 bases between them. This CDR3 is built from 15 residues. Germline assignment: CDR1 SNHLY and CDR2 FYNNEI. The CDR3 reads CASSSPSVANEKLFF. For the CDR3, the DNA is TGTGCCAGCAGCTCTCCATCGGTGGCTAATGAAAAACTGTTTTTT.

The gene calls are TRBV30 and TRBJ1-5; D is undetermined. Trimming took off 3 bases at V and 11 bases at J, with 17 bases between the two ends. Germline V CDR1 and CDR2: GTSNPN, SVGIG (reference sequence). This CDR3 is built from 13 residues. The CDR3 sequence is CAWRGESRAAQHF. CDR3 DNA: TGTGCCTGGAGGGGAGAATCGCGGGCCGCCCAGCATTTT.

V gene TRBV2 combines with J gene TRBJ2-5; D gene unclear. CDR3 length: 13 residues. V lost 5 bases and J lost 0, with 7 bases in between. The germline CDR1 and CDR2 sequences are SNHLY and FYNNEI. The CDR3 region has the DNA TGTGCCAGCAGTCCCGACAACCAAGAGACCCAGTACTTC. This sequence encodes CASSPDNQETQYF.

This chain connects TRBV7-8 to TRBJ2-2; no reliable D call. Per germline, CDR1 SGHVS and CDR2 FQNEAQ. The CDR3 sequence is 15 residues long. V gave up 1 base and J gave up 5 bases, with 11 bases separating them. CDR3 sequence (DNA): TGTGCCAGCAGCTTAGTGGAGCGAGCAACCGGGGAGCTGTTTTTT. This codes for CASSLVERATGELFF. Combining the CDR3 with reference TRBV7-8 and TRBJ2-2 gives the whole variable domain GAGVSQSPRYKVAKRGQDVALRCDPISGHVSLFWYQQALGQGPEFLTYFQNEAQLDKSGLPSDRFFAERPEGSVSTLKIQRTQQEDSAVYLCASSLVERATGELFFGEGSRLTVL.

About this clone: Compared with germline, one end of the junction differs, possibly owing to a read error. This chain links TRBV7-9 with TRBJ2-7, with D possibly TRBD2 on 5 matching bases. This CDR3 region has 12 residues. Germline loops: CDR1 SEHNR, CDR2 FQNEAQ (reference sequence). CDR3 coding DNA: TGTTCCAGCAGCCCCTCAGGACTCGAGCAGTACTTC. The encoded protein is CSSSPSGLEQYF.

V usage is TRBV19 and J usage is TRBJ1-2, with 8 bases matching TRBD1. The CDR3 runs 14 residues. Germline V gives CDR1 LNHDA, CDR2 SQIVND (reference sequence). Trimming took 6 bases from V and 8 from J; bases not matched to a gene: 11. CDR3 region: CASSSGWQGAGYTF. In DNA, the CDR3 is TGTGCCAGTAGCTCGGGATGGCAGGGGGCAGGCTACACCTTC.

The chain has TRBV5-4 and TRBJ1-1; D not certain. Germline CDR1 SGHNT, CDR2 YYREEE (reference sequence). V was clipped by 0 bases and J by 1 base, with 10 bases between them. The CDR3 is 15 amino acids. The CDR3 bases are TGTGCCAGCAGCTTGGCCGGGAGGAGGAACACTGAAGCTTTCTTT. It yields the protein CASSLAGRRNTEAFF.

The V call is TRBV5-1, the J call TRBJ2-5; 10 bases are shared with TRBD1. The V gene's germline CDR1 is SGHRS and CDR2 YFSETQ. The CDR3 has 15 amino acids. With V trimmed by 4 bases and J by 3 bases, 6 bases remained unmatched. CDR3 in DNA: TGCGCCAGCAGCGCGACCGGGACAGGGGAAGAGACCCAGTACTTC. Protein: CASSATGTGEETQYF.

The V call is TRBV4-3, the J call TRBJ2-3; 9 bases map to TRBD1. The CDR3 spans 14 residues. Trimming at V came to 1 base and at J to 8 bases, leaving 4 bases not matched to a gene. Per the germline V gene, CDR1 is LGHNA and CDR2 is YSLEER. The CDR3 protein is CASSQAEGQGTQYF. CDR3 nucleotide sequence: TGCGCCAGCAGCCAAGCGGAGGGACAGGGTACGCAGTATTTT.

This clone was counted only a few times. The chain employs TRBV2 and TRBJ2-6; 9 bases fit TRBD1. CDR3 length equals 16 residues. The V and J ends lost 11 bases and 2 bases, in that order; junction bases with no gene match: 10. Germline V gene lookup returns CDR1 SNHLY and CDR2 FYNNEI. As DNA, the CDR3 is TGTGCCGGGGGTATTACAGGGGGCGCTGGGGCCAACGTCCTGACTTTC. Its translation: CAGGITGGAGANVLTF.

This sequence joins TRBV4-3 and TRBJ1-2; a weak D match, TRBD1 (6 bases). CDR3 size: 13 residues. Germline V gives CDR1 LGHNA, CDR2 YSLEER. Trimming cost V 0 bases and J 9 bases, with 11 bases left between them. The CDR3 sequence is CASSQDPGQSYTF. The CDR3 region has the DNA TGCGCCAGCAGCCAAGACCCCGGACAGAGCTACACCTTC.

A note on this clone: Other DNA sequences of this sample code for an identical CDR3. The chain is built from TRBV6-6 and TRBJ2-7; TRBD1 matches at 7 bases. V trimming: 5 bases; J trimming: 0 bases; junction bases outside the gene matches: 7. Germline V gene lookup returns CDR1 MNHNY and CDR2 SVGAGI (reference sequence). CDR3 length: 15 amino acids. CDR3 DNA sequence: TGTGCCAGCAGTAGGGGGCAGCTAAGCTCCTACGAGCAGTACTTC. Its protein is CASSRGQLSSYEQYF.